This paragraph covers one T cell receptor (beta chain) sequence. What it binds is unknown. Naive CD45RA+ and memory CD45RA-negative subsets were split from CD4+ cells. The data originate from a study of shared clonotypes between healthy human individuals. Study-level points and caveats: Researchers found naive subsets generally carried larger estimated richness than memory subsets.

The CDR3 covers 15 residues. With 6 bases removed from V and 7 bases from J, the gap between germline ends came to 19 bases. Germline loops: CDR1 KGHSH, CDR2 LQKENI. Replicate PCRs for sorted subsets used roughly 200 ng DNA; this equaled tens of thousands of T cell genomes. Data came from immunoSEQ multiplex PCR; TCRdb stores just in-frame clones and leaves some out. The table records 1,400,000 or so clones, 98% of them present only once. The clonotype was recovered from a man younger than 40 in good health. The sequenced material came from naive CD4+ T cells sorted from blood. Subset described: CD45RA+ positively selected. The chain couples TRBV18 to TRBJ2-4, with TRBD2 as a possible D gene (6 bases). The CDR3 DNA is TGTGCCAGCTCCCTTACGGGAGACGGCGTGAACATTCAGTACTTC. Its translation is CASSLTGDGVNIQYF.